The clone carrying this TCR beta chain was recorded a few times. These data belong to a study of blood T cells in healthy people across ages. Isolation per sample recovered at least 6.5 million PBMCs. The authors ran a second PCR of roughly 6 to 11 cycles using a sample-barcoded 5' primer and a J-beta primer mix. TCRdb redid the calling of the 5' RACE reads with MiXCR, one entry per CDR3 protein. This sample yields about 1,400,000 distinct CDR3 sequences, of which roughly 64% are seen a single time; 5.5% to 8% belongs to the top ten. The CDR3 spans 15 residues. Looked up from germline, CDR1 is SGHDN and CDR2 is FVKESK. V was shortened by 1 base and J by 4 bases, with 12 bases between the two germline ends.

The chain is built from TRBV14 and TRBJ2-3, with D hard to call. The clonotype comes from a man aged 18 to 29 in good health. The specimen was blood. CDR3 DNA sequence: TGTGCCAGCAGCCAAGTAGGCACCGGAGCAGATACGCAGTATTTT. This encodes CASSQVGTGADTQYF.